This T cell receptor (beta chain) was identified in a study of cytomegalovirus exposure and HLA in healthy donors. Study context: In an earlier analysis, almost 120 million unique TCR beta sequences were found from 150 million to 200 million T cells.

60 Vbeta and 13 Jbeta primers were used in PCR. The data were produced by immunoSEQ multiplex PCR, yet TCRdb's version contains in-frame clones alone and is incomplete. Of more than 95,000 clones in the sample, roughly 75% were seen once. Sequenced material: PBMCs. This receptor was taken from a woman in her forties or fifties in good health and CMV-seronegative.

The CDR3 DNA sequence: TGCGCCAGCAGTCGGATCCCGGGACTAGCGGCGACTGGGGATACGCAGTATTTT. This gives the protein CASSRIPGLAATGDTQYF. The chain recombines TRBV5-1 with TRBJ2-3; 11 positions match TRBD2. Germline values: CDR1 SGHRS, CDR2 YFSETQ. The ends lost 5 bases at V and 6 bases at J; junction bases unmatched: 17. The CDR3 loop spans 18 amino acids.